This TCR beta chain was sequenced during a study of molecular identifiers for immune sequencing clone quantification. In the study overall: Sequencing covered four of five parts into which replicate RNA from about 20,000 or 100,000 naive CD8 cells was split.

The CDR3 totals 15 residues. Trimming cost V 3 bases and J 2 bases; bases outside gene matches: 7. Germline-derived CDR1 and CDR2 are DFQATT and SNEGSKA (reference sequence). TCRdb re-derived calls from the PCR reads in MiXCR, one entry per CDR3 protein. The table lists around 40,000 distinct CDR3 sequences, over 15% of them singletons, with approximately 1.1% in the top ten. This clonotype was recorded many times. The sequence came from a human donor in good health. Some libraries in this study had Jurkat cell RNA spiked in. This sequence joins TRBV20-1 and TRBJ2-3; 8 bases are shared with TRBD2. Material: naive CD8+ T cells from blood, with Jurkat cell RNA spiked in. Subset noted: FACS-sorted CD8+CD4-CCR7+CD45RA+ naive T cells. CDR3 amino acids: CSASGQAGDTDTQYF. CDR3 DNA sequence: TGCAGTGCTAGCGGACAAGCGGGGGACACAGATACGCAGTATTTT.